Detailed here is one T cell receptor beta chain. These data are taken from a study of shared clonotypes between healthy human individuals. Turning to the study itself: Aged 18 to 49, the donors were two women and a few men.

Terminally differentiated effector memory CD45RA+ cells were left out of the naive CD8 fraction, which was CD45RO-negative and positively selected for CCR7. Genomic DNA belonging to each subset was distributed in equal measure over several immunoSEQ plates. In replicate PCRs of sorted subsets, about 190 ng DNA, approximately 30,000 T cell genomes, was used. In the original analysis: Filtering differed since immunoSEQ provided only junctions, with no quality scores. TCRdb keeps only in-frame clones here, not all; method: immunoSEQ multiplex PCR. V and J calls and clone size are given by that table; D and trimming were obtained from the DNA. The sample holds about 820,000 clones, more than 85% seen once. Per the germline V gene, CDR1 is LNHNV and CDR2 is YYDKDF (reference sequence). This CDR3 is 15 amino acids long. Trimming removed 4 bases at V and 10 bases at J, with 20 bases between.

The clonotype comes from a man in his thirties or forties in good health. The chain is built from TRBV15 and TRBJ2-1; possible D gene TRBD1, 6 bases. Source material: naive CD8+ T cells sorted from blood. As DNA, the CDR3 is TGTGCCACCAGCACGTATTATAGACAGGATCGGGAGCAGTTCTTC. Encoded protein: CATSTYYRQDREQFF.